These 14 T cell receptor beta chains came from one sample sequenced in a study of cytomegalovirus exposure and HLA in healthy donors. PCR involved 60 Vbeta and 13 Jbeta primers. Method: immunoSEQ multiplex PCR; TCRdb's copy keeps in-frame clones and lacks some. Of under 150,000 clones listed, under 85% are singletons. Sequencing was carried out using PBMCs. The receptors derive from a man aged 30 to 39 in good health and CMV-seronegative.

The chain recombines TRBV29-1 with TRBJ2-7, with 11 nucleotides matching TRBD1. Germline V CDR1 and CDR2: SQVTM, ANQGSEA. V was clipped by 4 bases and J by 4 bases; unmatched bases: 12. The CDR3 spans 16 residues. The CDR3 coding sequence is TGCAGCGTTGGTGCGGGACAGGGGGGCGCCGTGTACGAGCAGTACTTC. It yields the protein CSVGAGQGGAVYEQYF.

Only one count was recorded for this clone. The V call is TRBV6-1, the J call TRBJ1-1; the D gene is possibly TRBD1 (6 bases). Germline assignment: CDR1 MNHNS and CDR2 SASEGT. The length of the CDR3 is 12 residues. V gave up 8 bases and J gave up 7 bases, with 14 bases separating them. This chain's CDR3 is CASGTGLLEAFF. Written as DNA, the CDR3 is TGTGCCAGCGGAACAGGGCTACTTGAAGCTTTCTTT.

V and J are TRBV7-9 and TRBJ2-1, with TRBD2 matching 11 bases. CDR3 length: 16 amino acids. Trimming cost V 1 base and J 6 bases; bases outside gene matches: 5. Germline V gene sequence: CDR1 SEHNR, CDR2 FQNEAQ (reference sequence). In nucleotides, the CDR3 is TGTGCCAGCAGCTTAGGGACTAGCGGGCAACTCAATGAGCAGTTCTTC. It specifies CASSLGTSGQLNEQFF. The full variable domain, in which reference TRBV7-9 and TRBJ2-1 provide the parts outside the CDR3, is DTGVSQNPRHKITKRGQNVTFRCDPISEHNRLYWYRQTLGQGPEFLTYFQNEAQLEKSRLLSDRFSAERPKGSFSTLEIQRTEQGDSAMYLCASSLGTSGQLNEQFFGPGTRLTVL.

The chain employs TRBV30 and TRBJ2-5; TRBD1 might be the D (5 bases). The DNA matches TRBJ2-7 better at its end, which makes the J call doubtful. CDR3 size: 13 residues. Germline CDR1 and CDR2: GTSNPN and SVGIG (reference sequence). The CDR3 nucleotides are TGTGCCTGGAGAGTAAGGGGAACCTACGAGCAGTACTTC. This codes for CAWRVRGTYEQYF.

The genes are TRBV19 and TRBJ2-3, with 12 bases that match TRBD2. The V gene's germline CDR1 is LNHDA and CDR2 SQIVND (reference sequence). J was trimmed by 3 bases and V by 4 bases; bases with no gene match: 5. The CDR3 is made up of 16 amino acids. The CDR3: CASSTSGRAGTDTQYF. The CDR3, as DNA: TGTGCCAGTAGTACTAGCGGGAGGGCGGGTACAGATACGCAGTATTTT.

The CDR3 DNA is TGTGCCAGCAGCTTCCAGGGAGGGGTCGGCTACACCTTC. Protein product: CASSFQGGVGYTF. This chain joins TRBV7-9 and TRBJ1-2; a weak D match, TRBD1 (5 bases). Germline V gene sequence: CDR1 SEHNR, CDR2 FQNEAQ (reference sequence). Between the trimmed V and J ends, which lost 3 bases and 8 bases, there was a span of 13 bases. This CDR3 has 13 residues.

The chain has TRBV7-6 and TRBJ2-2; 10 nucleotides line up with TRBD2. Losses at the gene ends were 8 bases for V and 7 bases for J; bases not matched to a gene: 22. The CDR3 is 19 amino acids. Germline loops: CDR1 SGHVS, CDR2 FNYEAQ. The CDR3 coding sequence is TGTGCCAGCTTCCGAGGGGGCGCGTCGGCTAGCGGGAGAGTCGGGGAGCTGTTTTTT. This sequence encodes CASFRGGASASGRVGELFF.

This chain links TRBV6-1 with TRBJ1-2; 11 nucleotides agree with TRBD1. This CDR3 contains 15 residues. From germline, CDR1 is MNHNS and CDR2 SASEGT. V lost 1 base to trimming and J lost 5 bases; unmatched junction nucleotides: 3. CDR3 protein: CASSEGTGGRYGYTF. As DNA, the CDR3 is TGTGCCAGCAGTGAAGGGACAGGGGGCCGATATGGCTACACCTTC.

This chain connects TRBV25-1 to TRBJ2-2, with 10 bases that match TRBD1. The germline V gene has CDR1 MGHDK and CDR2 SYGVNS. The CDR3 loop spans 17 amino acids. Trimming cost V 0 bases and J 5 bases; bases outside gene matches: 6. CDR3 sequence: CASSEYWDRGLTGELFF. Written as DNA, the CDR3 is TGTGCCAGCAGTGAATATTGGGACAGGGGTTTGACCGGGGAGCTGTTTTTT.

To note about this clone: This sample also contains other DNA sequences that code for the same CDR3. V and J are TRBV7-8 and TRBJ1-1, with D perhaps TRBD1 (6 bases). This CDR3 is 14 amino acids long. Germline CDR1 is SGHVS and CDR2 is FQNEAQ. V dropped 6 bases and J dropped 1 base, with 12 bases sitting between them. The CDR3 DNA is TGTGCCAGCAGTCCGGGACACCAGAACACTGAAGCTTTCTTT. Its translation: CASSPGHQNTEAFF.

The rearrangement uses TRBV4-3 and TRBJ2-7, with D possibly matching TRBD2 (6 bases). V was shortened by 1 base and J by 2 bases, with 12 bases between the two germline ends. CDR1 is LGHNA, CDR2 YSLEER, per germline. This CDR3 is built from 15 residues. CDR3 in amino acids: CASSQGVSGPYEQYF. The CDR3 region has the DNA TGCGCCAGCAGCCAAGGGGTTAGCGGCCCCTACGAGCAGTACTTC.

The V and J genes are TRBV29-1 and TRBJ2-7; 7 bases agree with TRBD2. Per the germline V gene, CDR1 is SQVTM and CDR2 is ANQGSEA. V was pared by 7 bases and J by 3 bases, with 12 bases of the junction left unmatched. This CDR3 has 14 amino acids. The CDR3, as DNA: TGCAGCGCGAACGCGCCCGGGACTAACTACGAGCAGTACTTC. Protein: CSANAPGTNYEQYF.

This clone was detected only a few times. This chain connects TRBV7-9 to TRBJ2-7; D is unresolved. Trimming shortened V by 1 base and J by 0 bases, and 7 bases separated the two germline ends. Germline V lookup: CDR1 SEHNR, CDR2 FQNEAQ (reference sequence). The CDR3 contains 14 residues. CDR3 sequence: CASSLVGGSYEQYF. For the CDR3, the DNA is TGTGCCAGCAGCTTAGTTGGCGGCTCCTACGAGCAGTACTTC.

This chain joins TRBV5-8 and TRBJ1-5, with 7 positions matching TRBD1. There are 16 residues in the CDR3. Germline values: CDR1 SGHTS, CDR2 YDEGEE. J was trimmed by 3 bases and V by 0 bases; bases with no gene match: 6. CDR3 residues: CASSLVTGVFNQPQHF. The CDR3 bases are TGTGCCAGCAGCTTGGTAACAGGGGTATTCAATCAGCCCCAGCATTTT.